Listed below are T cell receptor beta chains from one sample, sequenced in a study of blood T cell repertoires in COVID-19. The assay was immunoSEQ multiplex PCR, and TCRdb's table has in-frame clones only and misses some. Here the sample spans approximately 270,000 clones, approximately 85% being singletons. The specimen sequenced was PBMCs or T cells enriched from blood (not recorded which). The receptors shown here come from a woman between 45 and 65 years old who had recovered from COVID-19. CDR3s include the opening cysteine and the closing phenylalanine or tryptophan. The D gene is left open where the match is weak. Not every row has a clone size; where given, it reads once, few, many or a size class.

>NA|TRBV28|once|TRBJ1-6
TGTGCCAGCAGTTTATCAGGGTTTGATTTAGGTTCACCCCTCCACTTT
CASSLSGFDLGSPLHF
>TRBD2|TRBV9|NA|TRBJ2-4
TGTGCCAGCAGCGCAGGACTAGCGGGAGGGTTGGGCGGTAACATTCAGTACTTC
CASSAGLAGGLGGNIQYF
>NA|TRBV28|NA|TRBJ1-2
TGTGCCAGCAGTTTGAGGGCAGGGGTCGTTGGCTACACCTTC
CASSLRAGVVGYTF
>TRBD2|TRBV6-1|NA|TRBJ2-7
TGTGCCAGCAGTGAAGTTACTAGCGTGTACGAGCAGTACTTC
CASSEVTSVYEQYF
>NA|TRBV6-5|once|TRBJ1-1
TGTGCCAGCATGAGGGACTACTACTTGGACACTGAAGCTTTCTTT
CASMRDYYLDTEAFF
>TRBD2|TRBV7-2|NA|TRBJ2-3
TGTGCCAGCAGTTATCTAGCGGGGGCTGGGGGGTATTTT
CASSYLAGAGGYF
>TRBD2|TRBV30|NA|TRBJ2-4
TGTGCCTGGAGTGGACTAGCGGGAGAGGGCAAAAACATTCAGTACTTC
CAWSGLAGEGKNIQYF
>NA|TRBV6-5|NA|TRBJ2-3
TGTGCCAGCAGACAAGAGCGGTATAGCACAGATACGCAGTATTTT
CASRQERYSTDTQYF
>NA|TRBV7-2|NA|TRBJ2-7
TGTGCCAGCAGCCGATATAATCGGTACGAGCAGTACTTC
CASSRYNRYEQYF
>TRBD2|TRBV27|NA|TRBJ2-3
TGTGCCAGCAGTGCCGTAGCGGGGACAGATACGCAGTATTTT
CASSAVAGTDTQYF
>NA|TRBV11-3|NA|TRBJ2-1
TGTGCCAGCAGCTTAGGAAGGGGGAATGAGCAGTTCTTC
CASSLGRGNEQFF
>TRBD1|TRBV28|NA|TRBJ1-5
TGTGCCAGCAGACAGGCAGGGGGCGTTCAGCCCCAGCATTTT
CASRQAGGVQPQHF
>NA|TRBV4-1|NA|TRBJ1-3
TGCGCCAGCAGCCAAATTCCCGGAGTCGACTCTGGAAACACCATATATTTT
CASSQIPGVDSGNTIYF
>NA|TRBV10-1|NA|TRBJ2-1
TGCGCCAGCAGTGAGTCCATTAGAGACAATGAGCAGTTCTTC
CASSESIRDNEQFF
>TRBD1|TRBV7-9|NA|TRBJ2-2
TGTGCCAGCAGCCGGGGACAGGCTACAACCGGGGAGCTGTTTTTT
CASSRGQATTGELFF
>NA|TRBV12-3/TRBV12-4|NA|TRBJ1-2
TGTGCCAGCAGTCCCGGGAGAGAGGGGGGCTACACCTTC
CASSPGREGGYTF
>NA|TRBV5-6|NA|TRBJ2-1
TGTGCCAGCAGCTTGGGGCAGTCCCTCAATGAGCAGTTCTTC
CASSLGQSLNEQFF
>NA|TRBV6-4|NA|TRBJ1-6
TGTGCCAGCAGTGAGGGAAAGGGGAATTCACCCCTCCACTTT
CASSEGKGNSPLHF
>NA|TRBV7-2|NA|TRBJ1-3
TGTGCCAGCAGCTCCCTGGGAGGGGTACTAGGAAACACCATATATTTT
CASSSLGGVLGNTIYF
>NA|TRBV5-1|NA|TRBJ1-5
TGCGCCAGCAGCTTGGGTGGGGGCCCCAATCAGCCCCAGCATTTT
CASSLGGGPNQPQHF
>NA|TRBV27|NA|TRBJ1-1
TGTGCCAGCAAACCACAGGGTATAGTTGGGGTTGGCACTGAAGCTTTCTTT
CASKPQGIVGVGTEAFF
>NA|TRBV6-6|once|TRBJ1-2
TGTGCCAGCCAGGACATAATCTATGGCTACACCTTC
CASQDIIYGYTF
>TRBD1|TRBV28|NA|TRBJ1-4
TGTGCCAGCAGCCCTGCGGACAGGGGATACTCAACTAATGAAAAACTGTTTTTT
CASSPADRGYSTNEKLFF
>TRBD1|TRBV7-9|NA|TRBJ1-4
TGTGCCAGCAGCTACAGGGGTCTTAATGAAAAACTGTTTTTT
CASSYRGLNEKLFF
>NA|TRBV7-9|NA|TRBJ1-2
TGTGCCAGCAGCCTATGGGGCAACTATGGCTACACCTTC
CASSLWGNYGYTF
>TRBD1|TRBV29-1|NA|TRBJ1-1
TGCAGCGTTGACGAGGACAGGGGGGGGACTGAAGCTTTCTTT
CSVDEDRGGTEAFF
>NA|TRBV6-5|NA|TRBJ2-1
TGTGCCAGCAGTCGGCCGGGGACACGCCTCAATGAGCAGTTCTTC
CASSRPGTRLNEQFF
>TRBD1|TRBV2|NA|TRBJ2-5
TGTGCCAGCAGTGACAGGGGGTGGCAAGAGACCCAGTACTTC
CASSDRGWQETQYF
>TRBD2|TRBV28|NA|TRBJ2-3
TGTGCCAGCCACTCGGGAGGGCGATCTACCGGAGATACGCAGTATTTT
CASHSGGRSTGDTQYF
>NA|TRBV9|NA|TRBJ2-3
TGTGCCAGCAGCGTAGAGGGGGCAGATACGCAGTATTTT
CASSVEGADTQYF
>TRBD2|TRBV11-2|few|TRBJ2-1
TGTGCCAGCAGCTTCGTAGGCGGGAGATCCTACAATGAGCAGTTCTTC
CASSFVGGRSYNEQFF
>TRBD1|TRBV3-1/TRBV3-2|NA|TRBJ2-5
TGTGCCAGCACTCCCGGACAGGGGCAAGAGACCCAGTACTTC
CASTPGQGQETQYF
>TRBD1|TRBV5-1|NA|TRBJ1-1
TGCGCCAGCAGCAATACAGGGGGCGACGCTGAAGCTTTCTTT
CASSNTGGDAEAFF
>NA|TRBV6-2/TRBV6-3|NA|TRBJ2-2
TGTGCCAGCAGTTACAGGGTAGGCGGCGGGGCCTTGAACACCGGGGAGCTGTTTTTT
CASSYRVGGGALNTGELFF
>NA|TRBV18|once|TRBJ2-1
TGTGCCAGCTCAGCTGGAACCGGGGGAGATGAGCAGTTCTTC
CASSAGTGGDEQFF
>NA|TRBV5-8|NA|TRBJ1-1
TGTGCCAGCAGCTGGAGACAGGTGAACACTGAAGCTTTCTTT
CASSWRQVNTEAFF
>NA|TRBV7-6|NA|TRBJ2-3
TGTGCCAGCAGCCCTAGCCCCGACGGAGGGGCCACAGATACGCAGTATTTT
CASSPSPDGGATDTQYF
>NA|TRBV30|NA|TRBJ2-1
TGTGCCTGGAGTCTAGGGCAGGGTAGAGTCCTCTTATACAATGAGCAGTTCTTC
CAWSLGQGRVLLYNEQFF
>NA|TRBV5-1|NA|TRBJ2-7
TGCGCCAGCAGCTTGGCTACCCCACCCTACGAGCAGTACTTC
CASSLATPPYEQYF
>NA|TRBV4-1|NA|TRBJ1-4
TGCGCCAGCAGCCAGAACATTGCAACTAATGAAAAACTGTTTTTT
CASSQNIATNEKLFF
>TRBD1|TRBV5-1|NA|TRBJ2-7
TGCGCCAGCAGCTCCGGGACAGGGGGCGCCGAGCAGTACTTC
CASSSGTGGAEQYF
>NA|TRBV7-2|NA|TRBJ2-1
TGTGCCAGCAGCCAAACCATCACTAGCGCCAGGGGAAAGCAGTTCTTC
CASSQTITSARGKQFF
>NA|TRBV5-1|NA|TRBJ2-2
TGCGCCAGCACCCTGGGGGGAAGACAGAACACCGGGGAGCTGTTTTTT
CASTLGGRQNTGELFF
>NA|TRBV24-1|few|TRBJ2-1
TGTGCCACCAGTGATTTGGGAGGGGACAATGAGCAGTTCTTC
CATSDLGGDNEQFF
>NA|TRBV19|NA|TRBJ1-2
TGTGCCAGTAGCCCAGAGGCAGGGCAATACTATGGCTACACCTTC
CASSPEAGQYYGYTF
>NA|TRBV4-1|once|TRBJ1-1
TGCGCCAGCAGCCAAGAATTGACAGGACCGTCCCTCACTGAAGCTTTCTTT
CASSQELTGPSLTEAFF
>NA|TRBV5-1|few|TRBJ2-3
TGCGCCAGCAGCCCAGGGAGGAGCACAGATACGCAGTATTTT
CASSPGRSTDTQYF
>NA|TRBV6-5|NA|TRBJ1-5
TGTGCCAGCCGACTTACAGGAGATAGCAATCAGCCCCAGCATTTT
CASRLTGDSNQPQHF
>NA|TRBV4-1|NA|TRBJ1-5
TGCGCCAGCAGCCAAGATTCGGGCAGGGGTGGACAGCCCCAGCATTTT
CASSQDSGRGGQPQHF
>TRBD2|TRBV24-1|NA|TRBJ2-2
TGTGCCACCAGTGACCCGCCCGGTCTAGCGGGAGGGACCGGGGAGCTGTTTTTT
CATSDPPGLAGGTGELFF
>TRBD1|TRBV27|NA|TRBJ2-7
TGTGCCAGCAGTCCCGGGACAGATTTCTCCTACGAGCAGTACTTC
CASSPGTDFSYEQYF
>NA|TRBV18|NA|TRBJ1-1
TGTGCCAGCTCAAGGTTGAGGAGGAAGAACACTGAAGCTTTCTTT
CASSRLRRKNTEAFF
>NA|TRBV11-2|NA|TRBJ2-7
TGTGCCAGCAGCTTCCGACTAAGCTCCTACGAGCAGTACTTC
CASSFRLSSYEQYF
>NA|TRBV3-1/TRBV3-2|NA|TRBJ2-3
TGTGCCAGCAGCCAGGCTAGGGGACACACCACAGATACGCAGTATTTT
CASSQARGHTTDTQYF
>TRBD1|TRBV28|NA|TRBJ2-3
TGTGCCAGCAGTACCCCCGGGACAGGGTACACAGATACGCAGTATTTT
CASSTPGTGYTDTQYF
>NA|TRBV19|NA|TRBJ1-2
TGTGCCAGTAGTACCTTGCCGGGACATCATCTATCGTATGGCTACACCTTC
CASSTLPGHHLSYGYTF
>NA|TRBV24-1|NA|TRBJ2-7
TGTGCCACCAGTGGCGACAGCCACGAGCAGTACTTC
CATSGDSHEQYF